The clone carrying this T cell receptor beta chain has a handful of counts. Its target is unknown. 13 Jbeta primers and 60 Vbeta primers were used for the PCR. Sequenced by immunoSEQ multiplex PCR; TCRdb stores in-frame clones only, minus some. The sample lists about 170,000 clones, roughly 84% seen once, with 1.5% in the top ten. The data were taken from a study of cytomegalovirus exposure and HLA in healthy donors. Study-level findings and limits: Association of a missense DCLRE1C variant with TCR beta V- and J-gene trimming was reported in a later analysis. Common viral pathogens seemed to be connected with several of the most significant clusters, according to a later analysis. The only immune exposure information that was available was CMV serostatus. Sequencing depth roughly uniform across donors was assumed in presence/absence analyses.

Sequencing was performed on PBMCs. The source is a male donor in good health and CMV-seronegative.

CDR3 DNA sequence: TGTGCCAGCAGCTTAGGCGTATCCTACAATGAGCAGTTCTTC. Protein sequence: CASSLGVSYNEQFF. The V gene is TRBV11-1, the J gene TRBJ2-1; D remains unclear. Germline V gene lookup returns CDR1 SGHAT and CDR2 FQDESV (reference sequence). The CDR3 has 14 residues. The V end was cut by 1 base, the J end by 1 base, with 5 bases between.